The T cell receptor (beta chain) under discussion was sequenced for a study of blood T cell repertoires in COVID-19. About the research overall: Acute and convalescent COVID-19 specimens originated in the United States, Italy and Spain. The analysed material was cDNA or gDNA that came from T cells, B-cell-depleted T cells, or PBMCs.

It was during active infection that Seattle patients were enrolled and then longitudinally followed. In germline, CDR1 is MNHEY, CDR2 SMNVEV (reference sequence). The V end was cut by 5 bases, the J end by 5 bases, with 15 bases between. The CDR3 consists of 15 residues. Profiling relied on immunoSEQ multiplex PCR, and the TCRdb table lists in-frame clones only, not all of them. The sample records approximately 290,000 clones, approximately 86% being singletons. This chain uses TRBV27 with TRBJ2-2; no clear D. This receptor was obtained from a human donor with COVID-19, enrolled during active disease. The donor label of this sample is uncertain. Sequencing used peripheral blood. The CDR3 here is CASSLIGDGTGELFF. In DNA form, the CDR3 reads TGTGCCAGCAGTCTTATCGGAGACGGAACCGGGGAGCTGTTTTTT.